These 25 T cell receptor beta chains were sequenced from one sample in a study of siplizumab effects on memory and regulatory T cells. These receptors lack a known antigen. Cells from the mixed lymphocyte reaction underwent coculture for approximately 6 days at 37 degrees C. Using immunoSEQ multiplex PCR, the repertoire was profiled, and TCRdb retains in-frame clones only, with some absent. The sample has roughly 11,000 clones; around 45% are singletons. Sequencing input: CFSE-low (dividing) CD8+ T cells sorted from an allogeneic mixed lymphocyte reaction. The receptors here all came from a human donor in good health; the cells came from an allogeneic mixed lymphocyte reaction. Some clones in this sample may be carry-over from other donors' samples.

This chain links TRBV10-3 with TRBJ2-2; D is possibly TRBD2 (6 bases). V shed 6 bases and J shed 0 bases, with 17 bases lying between them. This CDR3 has 17 residues. The germline V gene encodes CDR1 ENHRY and CDR2 SYGVKD. The CDR3 nucleotides are TGTGCCATCAGCTTCCTAATGGGGGGTTCGAACACCGGGGAGCTGTTTTTT. Translated, it gives CAISFLMGGSNTGELFF.

This clone has more than one count but fewer than ten. The chain carries TRBV5-1 and TRBJ2-7; the match to TRBD1 covers 8 bases. Germline values: CDR1 SGHRS, CDR2 YFSETQ. The CDR3 sequence is 16 residues long. V lost 2 bases to trimming and J lost 5 bases; unmatched junction nucleotides: 12. The CDR3 DNA is TGCGCCAGCAGCTTCTCTAGTCGGGCAGGGGGCGACGAGCAGTACTTC. Translated: CASSFSSRAGGDEQYF.

V usage is TRBV14 and J usage is TRBJ2-1; D is uncertain. The germline CDR1 and CDR2 sequences are SGHDN and FVKESK. V gave up 0 bases and J gave up 0 bases, with 12 bases separating them. This CDR3 is built from 17 residues. The CDR3 DNA reads TGTGCCAGCAGCCAAGATCTCGGCACGACCTCCTACAATGAGCAGTTCTTC. This encodes CASSQDLGTTSYNEQFF.

V is TRBV5-4 and J is TRBJ2-1; 9 bases match TRBD1. The V and J ends lost 2 bases and 14 bases, in that order; junction bases with no gene match: 5. CDR1 and CDR2 (germline): SGHNT, YYREEE (reference sequence). The CDR3 has 12 residues. The CDR3 spells CASSFGGDREFF. In nucleotides, the CDR3 is TGTGCCAGCAGCTTTGGGGGGGACAGGGAGTTCTTC.

This sequence joins TRBV4-1 and TRBJ2-7, with a weak D call TRBD2 (6 bases). From germline, CDR1 is MGHRA and CDR2 YSYEKL. V lost 4 bases and J lost 2, with 12 bases in between. The CDR3 totals 14 residues. CDR3 loop: CASSLRDSTYEQYF. Here the CDR3 DNA reads TGCGCCAGCAGCCTACGGGACTCAACCTACGAGCAGTACTTC.

The V call is TRBV7-2, the J call TRBJ2-7, with D unresolved. The CDR3 is 15 residues long. Germline values: CDR1 SGHTA, CDR2 FQGNSA. The V end lost 1 base, the J end lost 0 bases, and 10 bases lay between the germline ends. The CDR3 loop reads CASSLGQLLSYEQYF. In nucleotides, the CDR3 is TGTGCCAGCAGCTTAGGGCAGCTCCTCTCCTACGAGCAGTACTTC.

The DNA for the CDR3 is TGTGCCAGCAGCTTCGGACTGGGCGAGCAGTACTTC. Translation: CASSFGLGEQYF. This chain joins TRBV7-9 and TRBJ2-7; D perhaps matches TRBD2 (5 bases). V was pared by 3 bases and J by 6 bases, with 9 bases between. This CDR3 is 12 amino acids long. Germline CDR1 reads SEHNR; CDR2 reads FQNEAQ (reference sequence).

This rearrangement joins TRBV5-4 to TRBJ2-4; TRBD1 agrees at 7 bases. The V gene's germline CDR1 is SGHNT and CDR2 YYREEE (reference sequence). V shed 4 bases and J 8 bases; nucleotides not matched to a gene: 12. This CDR3 spans 15 amino acids. CDR3 sequence: CASSLSGTATDIQYF. In DNA, the CDR3 is TGTGCCAGCAGCCTCTCCGGGACAGCAACGGACATTCAGTACTTC. The complete variable domain, with remaining parts taken from reference TRBV5-4 and TRBJ2-4, reads ETGVTQSPTHLIKTRGQQVTLRCSSQSGHNTVSWYQQALGQGPQFIFQYYREEENGRGNFPPRFSGLQFPNYSSELNVNALELDDSALYLCASSLSGTATDIQYFGAGTRLSVL.

In this sample, this clone turned up a few times. V usage is TRBV7-6 and J usage is TRBJ1-5; 10 bases are a match to TRBD1. Germline loops: CDR1 SGHVS, CDR2 FNYEAQ. This CDR3 spans 14 amino acids. V lost 3 bases and J lost 7; bases outside the gene matches: 3. CDR3 coding DNA: TGTGCCAGCAGCTTGGGGACAGGGGACCAGCCCCAGCATTTT. This sequence encodes CASSLGTGDQPQHF.

As concerns this clone: Other DNA sequences of this sample code for an identical CDR3. This chain joins TRBV7-9 and TRBJ1-4; D is ambiguous. The germline V gene encodes CDR1 SEHNR and CDR2 FQNEAQ (reference sequence). CDR3 size: 15 residues. V was pared by 5 bases and J by 0 bases, with 10 bases between. CDR3 in amino acids: CASSPHSATNEKLFF. In DNA, the CDR3 is TGTGCCAGCAGCCCTCACAGTGCAACTAATGAAAAACTGTTTTTT.

In this sample, this clone turned up a few times. The chain carries TRBV2 and TRBJ1-5; unclear D gene. This CDR3 contains 15 residues. The germline V gene has CDR1 SNHLY and CDR2 FYNNEI. Between the trimmed V and J ends, which lost 5 bases and 1 base, there was a span of 12 bases. DNA for the CDR3: TGTGCCAGCAGTTTCACCCTAGACAGCAATCAGCCCCAGCATTTT. Translation gives CASSFTLDSNQPQHF.

The CDR3 region is CSLTEGNGYTF. The CDR3 coding sequence is TGCAGCCTTACAGAGGGAAATGGCTACACCTTC. V and J are TRBV29-1 and TRBJ1-2; the D is unclear. V was trimmed by 8 bases and J by 6 bases, leaving 13 bases between them. The CDR3 runs 11 residues. Germline CDR1 reads SQVTM; CDR2 reads ANQGSEA.

The CDR3 DNA sequence: TGTGCCAGTAGTCCCGACAGGGTCGCATATGGCTACACCTTC. This encodes CASSPDRVAYGYTF. The chain combines TRBV19 with TRBJ1-2, with 7 bases aligning to TRBD1. The CDR3 runs 14 residues. V was clipped by 5 bases and J by 5 bases; unmatched bases: 8. In germline, CDR1 is LNHDA, CDR2 SQIVND (reference sequence).

This clone occurred many times. This rearrangement joins TRBV9 to TRBJ1-1; D perhaps matches TRBD1 (5 bases). The germline V and J ends were trimmed by 4 bases and 8 bases, with 18 bases remaining between them. The CDR3 extends over 14 amino acids. From germline, CDR1 is SGDLS and CDR2 YYNGEE. CDR3 DNA: TGTGCCAGCAGCAAAACAGGTTTAGGGGTGGAAGCTTTCTTT. It translates to CASSKTGLGVEAFF.

Details on this clone: At one end, the junction sequence differs from germline, possibly due to a read error. This chain connects TRBV6-5 to TRBJ2-5; maybe TRBD2 (6 bases). Looked up from germline, CDR1 is MNHEY and CDR2 is SVGAGI. This CDR3 contains 16 residues. Here the CDR3 DNA reads TGTGCCAGCAGCTACTCGGTCGCGGGACTCCAAGAGACCCAGTACTTC. Translating it yields CASSYSVAGLQETQYF.

The chain has TRBV6-1 and TRBJ1-6; TRBD1 is a possible D gene (5 bases). CDR3 length equals 14 residues. V lost 6 bases to trimming and J lost 1 base, with 7 bases between them. Germline V gene sequence: CDR1 MNHNS, CDR2 SASEGT. CDR3 amino acids: CASREGSYNSPLHF. The CDR3 DNA reads as TGTGCCAGCAGAGAGGGGTCCTATAATTCACCCCTCCACTTT.

The rearrangement links TRBV6-5 to TRBJ2-1, with a weak D call TRBD2 (6 bases). V gave up 0 bases and J gave up 4 bases, with 13 bases separating them. CDR3 length: 16 amino acids. Germline V lookup: CDR1 MNHEY, CDR2 SVGAGI. The CDR3: CASSYSRGKSYNEQFF. As DNA, the CDR3 is TGTGCCAGCAGTTACTCTCGGGGGAAATCATACAATGAGCAGTTCTTC.

V gene TRBV7-2 combines with J gene TRBJ2-7; 9 nucleotides line up with TRBD2. The CDR3 sequence is 15 residues long. Germline assignment: CDR1 SGHTA and CDR2 FQGNSA. V shed 5 bases, J shed 1 base, and the junction held 6 bases outside the gene matches. CDR3 in amino acids: CASSVLSGSSYEQYF. The CDR3 nucleotides are TGTGCCAGCAGCGTCCTTAGCGGGAGTTCCTACGAGCAGTACTTC.

This clone was seen more than once but under ten times. This chain uses TRBV10-3 with TRBJ2-5; tentatively, D is TRBD1 or TRBD2 (5 bases each). This CDR3 has 17 amino acids. The germline CDR1 and CDR2 sequences are ENHRY and SYGVKD. V lost 3 bases, J lost 4 bases, and 21 bases lay in between. The CDR3 DNA follows: TGTGCCATCAGTGACCTAAGCATAGACCCGAGGGGAGAGACCCAGTACTTC. Translation: CAISDLSIDPRGETQYF.

The V and J genes are TRBV6-5 and TRBJ2-3; either TRBD1 or TRBD2 may fit D (5 bases each). The V gene's germline CDR1 is MNHEY and CDR2 SVGAGI. Trimming cost V 4 bases and J 0 bases, with 11 bases left between them. The CDR3 runs to 15 residues. The CDR3 nucleotides read TGTGCCAGCAGTTCCGGGACGGTTAGCACAGATACGCAGTATTTT. Its translation: CASSSGTVSTDTQYF.

About this clone itself: With a far larger clone one base away, a read error is the likely cause. The same CDR3 arises from other DNA sequences in this sample as well. This chain links TRBV5-6 with TRBJ1-2; 7 nucleotides align to TRBD1. Per germline, CDR1 SGHDT and CDR2 YYEEEE. V was pared by 1 base and J by 8 bases, with 17 bases of the junction left unmatched. The CDR3 is 17 amino acids. CDR3 sequence reads: CASSLSYGGDQGEGYTF. CDR3 in DNA: TGTGCCAGCAGCTTGAGTTACGGGGGTGACCAGGGGGAGGGCTACACCTTC.

V and J are TRBV6-1 and TRBJ2-7; TRBD1 is a possible D gene (6 bases). V was clipped by 5 bases and J by 5 bases, with 16 bases between them. The CDR3 is 14 amino acids. Germline values: CDR1 MNHNS, CDR2 SASEGT. The CDR3 region has the DNA TGTGCCAGCAGTCCCGGGACATCTCTCAACGAGCAGTACTTC. Its translation is CASSPGTSLNEQYF.

This clone was detected once. V is TRBV6-1 and J is TRBJ2-7; 11 positions agree with TRBD2. The V gene end was trimmed by 1 base and the J gene end by 3 bases; junction bases not matched to a gene: 5. The CDR3 consists of 16 residues. Germline lookup yields CDR1 MNHNS and CDR2 SASEGT. The CDR3 here is CASSEELAGGIYEQYF. In DNA, the CDR3 is TGTGCCAGCAGTGAAGAGTTAGCGGGGGGGATCTACGAGCAGTACTTC.

V and J are TRBV27 and TRBJ2-1; D unclear. V lost 3 bases and J 0 bases, leaving 12 bases between the germline ends. The germline V gene has CDR1 MNHEY and CDR2 SMNVEV (reference sequence). This CDR3 has 16 amino acids. The CDR3 DNA reads TGTGCCAGCAGTTTGACGGGTCCGTACTCCTACAATGAGCAGTTCTTC. Its translation is CASSLTGPYSYNEQFF.

V gene TRBV19 combines with J gene TRBJ1-2; D remains ambiguous. Germline lookup yields CDR1 LNHDA and CDR2 SQIVND (reference sequence). The CDR3 has 11 amino acids. V was trimmed by 8 bases and J by 6 bases, leaving 10 bases between them. In nucleotides, the CDR3 is TGTGCCAGTTTCCTCGGGCATGGCTACACCTTC. This codes for CASFLGHGYTF. The variable domain in full, with the rest retrieved from reference TRBV19 and TRBJ1-2, is DGGITQSPKYLFRKEGQNVTLSCEQNLNHDAMYWYRQDPGQGLRLIYYSQIVNDFQKGDIAEGYSVSREKKESFPLTVTSAQKNPTAFYLCASFLGHGYTFGSGTRLTVV.